The clone carrying this T cell receptor (beta chain) was seen a handful of times. Its antigen is unidentified. CDR1 is MNHEY, CDR2 SVGAGI, per germline. The V end was cut by 3 bases, the J end by 0 bases, with 4 bases between. This CDR3 has 13 amino acids. TCRdb reprocessed the 5' RACE reads via MiXCR and lists one record per CDR3 protein. The sample lists around 280,000 distinct CDR3 sequences, roughly 20% seen once, with 7.8% in the top ten. This sample is part of a study of CD8 T cells in ankylosing spondylitis. Overall study findings and caveats: Prior literature has documented some motif variants in synovial fluid and blood from reactive arthritis. Reports say disease-linked clones showed up significantly more in matched ankylosing spondylitis synovial fluid.

The receptor comes from a male donor with ankylosing spondylitis or in good health (not recorded which). This chain connects TRBV6-5 to TRBJ2-3; no definite D call. The sequencing sample was made of blood, either unsorted or a sorted T cell fraction (not recorded which). CDR3 protein: CASSYTSTDTQYF. CDR3 DNA sequence: TGTGCCAGCAGTTATACTAGCACAGATACGCAGTATTTT.